A selection of T cell receptor beta chains follows, all from one sample in a study of low-dose radiotherapy and immunotherapy resistance in tumors. TCRdb called the reads again in MiXCR, with one record for every CDR3 protein. The table records some 60,000 distinct CDR3 sequences, 26% of them present only once. The material sequenced was PBMCs, taken before treatment. The receptors originated from a male donor with rectosigmoid adenocarcinoma. CDR3s include the opening cysteine and the closing phenylalanine or tryptophan. Each record gives: clone size, D gene, V gene, CDR3 length, J gene, CDR3 protein, CDR3 DNA. D genes are given only for firm matches. Clone size is shown for a subset of rows, as once, few, many or a class of expanded clone.

size: many
D: -
V: TRBV4-3
length: 13
J: TRBJ2-5
CDR3: CASSWTQKETQYF
DNA: TGCGCCAGCAGTTGGACACAGAAAGAGACCCAGTACTTC

size: few
D: -
V: TRBV5-4
length: 14
J: TRBJ2-1
CDR3: CASSSPPGYNEQFF
DNA: TGTGCCAGCAGCTCTCCGCCAGGCTACAATGAGCAGTTCTTC

size: -
D: -
V: TRBV6-6
length: 13
J: TRBJ2-3
CDR3: CASSYSMGDTQYF
DNA: TGTGCCAGCAGTTACTCGATGGGGGATACGCAGTATTTT

size: many
D: TRBD1
V: TRBV4-1
length: 16
J: TRBJ2-2
CDR3: CASSRGQGLNTGELFF
DNA: TGCGCCAGCAGCCGTGGACAGGGCTTGAACACCGGGGAGCTGTTTTTT

size: many
D: TRBD1
V: TRBV6-6
length: 14
J: TRBJ1-2
CDR3: CASSYLTGGYGYTF
DNA: TGTGCCAGCAGTTACCTGACAGGGGGCTATGGCTACACCTTC

size: few
D: -
V: TRBV7-2
length: 16
J: TRBJ1-1
CDR3: CASSLNEGGEDTEAFF
DNA: TGTGCCAGCAGCTTAAACGAAGGTGGTGAGGACACTGAAGCTTTCTTT

size: few
D: TRBD1
V: TRBV28
length: 17
J: TRBJ2-5
CDR3: CASSFHRQGQVQETQYF
DNA: TGTGCCAGCAGTTTTCATAGGCAAGGACAGGTTCAAGAGACCCAGTACTTC

size: many
D: -
V: TRBV4-1
length: 17
J: TRBJ1-4
CDR3: CASSSPYTQSPNEKLFF
DNA: TGCGCCAGCAGCTCGCCATACACCCAGAGTCCTAATGAAAAACTGTTTTTT

size: many
D: -
V: TRBV6-6
length: 14
J: TRBJ2-3
CDR3: CASSYRDPADTQYF
DNA: TGTGCCAGCAGTTATAGGGATCCCGCAGATACGCAGTATTTT

size: -
D: -
V: TRBV7-6
length: 13
J: TRBJ1-1
CDR3: CAGSLDGYTEAFF
DNA: TGTGCCGGCAGCTTAGACGGATACACTGAAGCTTTCTTT

size: medium-sized
D: TRBD1
V: TRBV12-3/TRBV12-4
length: 15
J: TRBJ2-2
CDR3: CASSLGTGVTGELFF
DNA: TGTGCCAGCAGTTTAGGAACAGGGGTCACCGGGGAGCTGTTTTTT

size: many
D: -
V: TRBV4-2
length: 15
J: TRBJ1-2
CDR3: CASSLELDGSGGYTF
DNA: TGTGCCAGCAGCCTCGAACTAGACGGCTCAGGTGGCTACACCTTC

size: many
D: TRBD1
V: TRBV6-2/TRBV6-3
length: 15
J: TRBJ2-1
CDR3: CASMDGTGYNNEQFF
DNA: TGTGCCAGCATGGACGGGACAGGGTACAACAATGAGCAGTTCTTC

size: -
D: -
V: TRBV4-1
length: 19
J: TRBJ1-2
CDR3: CASSRTGVGGRSISYGYTF
DNA: TGCGCCAGCAGCCGCACCGGGGTGGGGGGGCGGAGTATTTCCTATGGCTACACCTTC

size: many
D: -
V: TRBV5-1
length: 15
J: TRBJ2-1
CDR3: CASMRQGSMMNEQFF
DNA: TGCGCCAGCATGAGGCAGGGGTCTATGATGAATGAGCAGTTCTTC

size: many
D: -
V: TRBV28
length: 12
J: TRBJ2-7
CDR3: CASSSSPYEQYF
DNA: TGTGCCAGCAGTTCGTCACCTTACGAGCAGTACTTC

size: few
D: -
V: TRBV5-4
length: 15
J: TRBJ1-4
CDR3: CASSLAGTGSAKLFF
DNA: TGTGCCAGCAGCTTGGCCGGGACGGGGTCGGCAAAACTGTTTTTT

size: many
D: TRBD2
V: TRBV18
length: 18
J: TRBJ2-1
CDR3: CASSPTRTSGRAVDEQFF
DNA: TGTGCCAGCTCACCCACCCGAACTAGCGGGAGGGCCGTAGATGAGCAGTTCTTC

size: many
D: -
V: TRBV5-5
length: 16
J: TRBJ2-2
CDR3: CASSLRGTPNTGELFF
DNA: TGTGCCAGCAGCTTAAGGGGGACACCGAACACCGGGGAGCTGTTTTTT

size: -
D: -
V: TRBV6-2/TRBV6-3
length: 16
J: TRBJ1-2
CDR3: CASSPVRTGGNYGYTF
DNA: TGTGCCAGCAGCCCCGTGCGGACCGGGGGTAACTATGGCTACACCTTC

size: many
D: -
V: TRBV5-1
length: 15
J: TRBJ2-2
CDR3: CASTPTSGPTGELFF
DNA: TGCGCCAGCACCCCCACGTCGGGCCCCACCGGGGAGCTGTTTTTT

size: medium-sized
D: TRBD2
V: TRBV28
length: 14
J: TRBJ2-1
CDR3: CASSRLAVYNEQFF
DNA: TGTGCCAGCAGTCGCCTAGCGGTCTACAATGAGCAGTTCTTC

size: many
D: -
V: TRBV6-2/TRBV6-3
length: 15
J: TRBJ2-7
CDR3: CASNQRTGNSYEQYF
DNA: TGTGCCAGCAACCAGCGAACAGGGAACTCCTACGAGCAGTACTTC

size: many
D: TRBD1
V: TRBV12-3/TRBV12-4
length: 16
J: TRBJ1-5
CDR3: CASSLGGQGELQPQHF
DNA: TGTGCCAGCAGTTTAGGGGGACAGGGGGAACTTCAGCCCCAGCATTTT

size: many
D: -
V: TRBV3-1
length: 15
J: TRBJ2-2
CDR3: CASSQGGGTPTQLFF
DNA: TGTGCCAGCAGCCAAGGTGGCGGGACCCCGACCCAGCTGTTTTTT

size: -
D: TRBD2
V: TRBV28
length: 14
J: TRBJ2-1
CDR3: CVSSNGGLNNEQFF
DNA: TGTGTCAGCAGTAATGGGGGACTAAACAATGAGCAGTTCTTC

size: many
D: TRBD2
V: TRBV20-1
length: 16
J: TRBJ2-1
CDR3: CSARDTSGGSYNEQFF
DNA: TGCAGTGCTAGAGATACTAGCGGGGGTTCCTACAATGAGCAGTTCTTC

size: -
D: TRBD1
V: TRBV12-3/TRBV12-4
length: 13
J: TRBJ1-6
CDR3: CASWTGMGSPLHF
DNA: TGTGCCAGCTGGACAGGGATGGGATCACCCCTCCACTTT

size: many
D: -
V: TRBV9
length: 13
J: TRBJ1-4
CDR3: CASSVSGGEKLFF
DNA: TGTGCCAGCAGCGTCTCGGGTGGTGAAAAACTGTTTTTT

size: -
D: TRBD2
V: TRBV11-2
length: 15
J: TRBJ2-1
CDR3: CASSFLAGAYNEQFF
DNA: TGTGCCAGCAGCTTCCTAGCGGGGGCCTACAATGAGCAGTTCTTC